Sequencing of this TCR beta chain was carried out in a study of Ad26.COV2.S vaccination and SARS-CoV-2 variants. Study background: In the study, Ad26.COV2.S was injected intramuscularly once, or twice 56 days apart. Study-wide results and limits: Overall T cell responses may have been underestimated by the analyses of TCR breadth and depth.

Repertoires were generated with immunoSEQ multiplex PCR, while TCRdb's copy carries only in-frame clones and drops some. This table holds about 350,000 clones, about 86% found once. Germline lookup yields CDR1 LNHDA and CDR2 SQIVND (reference sequence). The germline V and J ends were trimmed by 0 bases and 7 bases, with 7 bases remaining between them. The CDR3 spans 13 residues. As to treatment: roughly 19 received Ad26.COV2.S at low or high dose, single or two shots; roughly five received placebo; per-sample allocation not given. Sample collection was performed on day 63 after the first vaccine or placebo injection. This vaccine is an Ad26 vector that expresses the Wuhan-strain SARS-CoV-2 spike. Concerning this clone itself: As yet, its antigen is unknown.

The chain links TRBV19 to TRBJ2-1; unclear D gene. The TCR sequence derives from a person between 18 and 59 years old who received the Ad26.COV2.S COVID-19 vaccine or a placebo. The sample was peripheral blood, taken in a trial of Ad26.COV2.S vaccine versus placebo. The CDR3 loop reads CASSIDIQNEQFF. The CDR3 nucleotides are TGTGCCAGTAGTATAGATATTCAGAATGAGCAGTTCTTC.